The 28 T cell receptor beta chains reported below all come from one sample, sequenced in a study of T cell responses to AZD1222 COVID-19 vaccine. Clones were read by immunoSEQ multiplex PCR, and TCRdb kept only the in-frame ones, dropping some. The repertoire includes 200,000 or so clones, about 93% of them detected once, and around 1% sits in the top ten. The material was peripheral blood, obtained on day 0 of MenACWY control vaccination. Receptors were obtained from an adult in good health.

CDR3 sequence reads: CASSLNIAGYSNQPQHF. The CDR3 region has the DNA TGTGCCAGCAGTTTAAATATTGCAGGGTATAGCAATCAGCCCCAGCATTTT. This chain links TRBV28 with TRBJ1-5, with D possibly matching TRBD1 (5 bases). This CDR3 spans 17 amino acids. The germline V gene has CDR1 MDHEN and CDR2 SYDVKM. V was trimmed by 2 bases and J by 0 bases, leaving 14 bases between them.

The chain employs TRBV18 and TRBJ2-7; 9 bases are a match to TRBD1. With 3 bases clipped from V and 6 bases from J, the junction kept 6 bases outside the gene matches. Germline loops: CDR1 KGHSH, CDR2 LQKENI. This CDR3 has 14 residues. The chain's CDR3 is CASSPRTGEGEQYF. The CDR3 DNA is TGTGCCAGCTCACCCAGGACAGGGGAAGGCGAGCAGTACTTC.

The chain carries TRBV10-2 and TRBJ2-5; the match to TRBD1 covers 9 bases. The germline CDR1 and CDR2 sequences are WSHSY and SAAADI. The V gene end was trimmed by 2 bases and the J gene end by 1 base; junction bases not matched to a gene: 8. The CDR3 runs 17 residues. The CDR3 here is CASSEGDRAGIQETQYF. The CDR3 bases are TGCGCCAGCAGTGAGGGGGACAGGGCCGGGATCCAAGAGACCCAGTACTTC.

V and J are TRBV13 and TRBJ1-3; no definite D call. The length of the CDR3 is 14 residues. CDR1 is PRHDT and CDR2 is FYEKMQ in the germline V gene (reference sequence). V lost 6 bases, J lost 0 bases, and 9 bases lay in between. The CDR3 DNA is TGTGCCAGCAGTGAGCAGGTCTCTGGAAACACCATATATTTT. It specifies CASSEQVSGNTIYF.

The chain has TRBV28 and TRBJ1-2, with 8 bases aligning to TRBD1. The V gene's germline CDR1 is MDHEN and CDR2 SYDVKM. Unmatched junction bases numbered 7, after V lost 4 bases and J lost 3 bases. This CDR3 contains 15 residues. The chain's CDR3 is CASSSGQGLYYGYTF. DNA of the CDR3: TGTGCCAGCAGTTCAGGACAGGGACTTTACTATGGCTACACCTTC.

Only one count was recorded for this clone. The chain carries TRBV7-8 and TRBJ1-4; D is possibly TRBD1 (6 bases). Germline CDR1 is SGHVS and CDR2 is FQNEAQ. With 5 bases removed from V and 7 bases from J, the gap between germline ends came to 17 bases. This CDR3 spans 15 amino acids. The DNA for the CDR3 is TGTGCCAGCAGCCTTTACAGGGAAGAGGGTGAAAAACTGTTTTTT. This encodes CASSLYREEGEKLFF.

The rearrangement uses TRBV19 and TRBJ1-5; 9 bases map to TRBD1. The V gene's germline CDR1 is LNHDA and CDR2 SQIVND (reference sequence). V dropped 8 bases and J dropped 3; count of bases not matched to a gene: 5. CDR3 length: 14 amino acids. The CDR3 sequence: CASSGQGYNQPQHF. As DNA, the CDR3 is TGTGCCAGTTCTGGACAGGGGTACAATCAGCCCCAGCATTTT.

This chain joins TRBV5-4 and TRBJ1-3, with 7 bases fitting TRBD1. The V gene end was trimmed by 3 bases and the J gene end by 4 bases; junction bases not matched to a gene: 10. This CDR3 spans 16 amino acids. The germline V gene has CDR1 SGHNT and CDR2 YYREEE (reference sequence). The CDR3 region is CASSSGDRVKGNTIYF. CDR3 nucleotide sequence: TGTGCCAGCAGCTCAGGAGACAGGGTAAAAGGAAACACCATATATTTT.

CDR3 protein: CASSVGASGRTGELFF. Here the CDR3 DNA reads TGTGCCAGCAGCGTAGGGGCTAGCGGAAGGACCGGGGAGCTGTTTTTT. The chain couples TRBV9 to TRBJ2-2, with 7 bases aligning to TRBD2. The germline gives CDR1 SGDLS, CDR2 YYNGEE. The V gene end was trimmed by 0 bases and the J gene end by 5 bases; junction bases not matched to a gene: 7. The CDR3 is 16 residues long. Using reference TRBV9 and TRBJ2-2 for the parts outside the CDR3, the full variable domain is DSGVTQTPKHLITATGQRVTLRCSPRSGDLSVYWYQQSLDQGLQFLIQYYNGEERAKGNILERFSAQQFPDLHSELNLSSLELGDSALYFCASSVGASGRTGELFFGEGSRLTVL.

The CDR3 nucleotides read TGTGCCATCACCGAGGCGGGGTATGGCTACACCTTC. Amino acids: CAITEAGYGYTF. The chain links TRBV10-3 to TRBJ1-2; no clear D gene. Germline V CDR1 and CDR2: ENHRY, SYGVKD. V dropped 7 bases and J dropped 5 bases, with 11 bases sitting between them. The CDR3 has 12 amino acids.

The V and J genes are TRBV24-1 and TRBJ1-2, with 7 bases fitting TRBD1. Per germline, CDR1 KGHDR and CDR2 SFDVKD. The CDR3 length is 16 residues. The V gene end was trimmed by 4 bases and the J gene end by 1 base; junction bases not matched to a gene: 8. This CDR3 reads CATSDSDRAGNYGYTF. CDR3 nucleotide sequence: TGTGCCACCAGTGACTCTGACAGGGCCGGTAACTATGGCTACACCTTC.

This chain uses TRBV4-3 with TRBJ2-5; no definite D call. With 0 bases removed from V and 5 bases from J, the gap between germline ends came to 7 bases. The CDR3 loop spans 13 amino acids. Germline assignment: CDR1 LGHNA and CDR2 YSLEER. The CDR3 spells CASSQDARETQYF. DNA for the CDR3: TGCGCCAGCAGCCAAGATGCGAGGGAGACCCAGTACTTC.

This clone was seen only once. J is TRBJ2-7 and V is TRBV21-1; the tabulated D call, TRBD1, remains unverified against the DNA. TRBV21-1 is a pseudogene segment. The CDR3 totals 13 residues. The CDR3 protein is CASPQGLRYEQYF. Here the CDR3 DNA reads TGTGCCAGTCCCCAGGGGCTCCGGTACGAGCAGTACTTC.

J is TRBJ1-1 and V is TRBV6-5; D might be TRBD1 (5 bases). V lost 6 bases and J lost 5, with 16 bases in between. The CDR3 is 14 residues long. From germline, CDR1 is MNHEY and CDR2 SVGAGI. The CDR3 is CASSALGPKTEAFF. CDR3 nucleotide sequence: TGTGCCAGCAGCGCTTTGGGGCCGAAGACTGAAGCTTTCTTT.

This chain joins TRBV28 and TRBJ1-4, with 7 nucleotides matching TRBD1. This CDR3 region has 14 residues. V was pared by 5 bases and J by 8 bases, with 8 bases of the junction left unmatched. The germline CDR1 and CDR2 sequences are MDHEN and SYDVKM. Here the CDR3 reads CASSVEGAREKLFF. DNA for the CDR3: TGTGCCAGCAGTGTGGAGGGGGCGCGAGAAAAACTGTTTTTT.

The chain has TRBV27 and TRBJ1-5; TRBD1 might be the D (6 bases). Germline CDR1 is MNHEY and CDR2 is SMNVEV (reference sequence). This CDR3 region has 13 residues. V was cut by 5 bases and J by 6 bases, with 11 bases left in between. This CDR3 reads CASSPRGGQPQHF. The CDR3 nucleotides read TGTGCCAGCAGTCCCAGGGGCGGTCAGCCCCAGCATTTT.

The chain recombines TRBV2 with TRBJ2-6, with D maybe TRBD2 (5 bases). Germline CDR1 is SNHLY and CDR2 is FYNNEI. Trimming cost V 5 bases and J 0 bases, with 17 bases left between them. The CDR3 covers 18 residues. CDR3 sequence: CASSSRPGYNSGANVLTF. The CDR3, as DNA: TGTGCCAGCAGTTCTCGGCCGGGATACAACTCTGGGGCCAACGTCCTGACTTTC.

The chain carries TRBV28 and TRBJ1-2; 7 nucleotides line up with TRBD1. The junction had 11 bases not matched to a gene; V was cut back by 5 bases and J by 8 bases. The CDR3 length is 14 residues. Germline V lookup: CDR1 MDHEN, CDR2 SYDVKM. The CDR3 DNA reads as TGTGCCAGCAGTATTGCCAGGGGGGTTAACGGCTACACCTTC. This encodes CASSIARGVNGYTF.

This chain uses TRBV4-2 with TRBJ2-4; unclear D gene. The CDR3 is 14 amino acids. Trimming took 0 bases from V and 0 from J, leaving 3 bases between them. Germline lookup yields CDR1 LGHNA and CDR2 YNFKEQ. CDR3 nucleotides: TGTGCCAGCAGCCAAGAATTAGCCAAAAACATTCAGTACTTC. It encodes CASSQELAKNIQYF.

The chain uses TRBV7-2 and TRBJ2-2; D gene unclear. The CDR3 runs 13 residues. CDR1 SGHTA and CDR2 FQGNSA come from the germline V gene. Trimming removed 4 bases at V and 8 bases at J, with 11 bases between. The CDR3: CASSSRTAGELFF. CDR3 in DNA: TGTGCCAGCAGCTCGAGGACGGCGGGGGAGCTGTTTTTT. Using reference TRBV7-2 and TRBJ2-2 for the parts outside the CDR3, the full variable domain is GAGVSQSPSNKVTEKGKDVELRCDPISGHTALYWYRQSLGQGLEFLIYFQGNSAPDKSGLPSDRFSAERTGGSVSTLTIQRTQQEDSAVYLCASSSRTAGELFFGEGSRLTVL.

This clone was recorded once. V gene TRBV5-1 combines with J gene TRBJ1-3, with D possibly TRBD1 on 6 matching bases. Germline CDR1 reads SGHRS; CDR2 reads YFSETQ. V was cut by 3 bases and J by 4 bases, with 11 bases left in between. There are 14 residues in the CDR3. CDR3 DNA sequence: TGCGCCAGCAGCTCAGGGGAATACGGAAACACCATATATTTT. It translates to CASSSGEYGNTIYF.

This chain connects TRBV6-5 to TRBJ1-1; no reliable D call. V gave up 5 bases and J gave up 5 bases, with 15 bases separating them. Germline-derived CDR1 and CDR2 are MNHEY and SVGAGI. There are 14 residues in the CDR3. CDR3 loop: CASSTDPGWTEAFF. The CDR3 region has the DNA TGTGCCAGCAGTACAGACCCCGGGTGGACTGAAGCTTTCTTT.

The CDR3 sequence is CAWSVWGNTEAFF. The CDR3 DNA is TGTGCCTGGAGTGTATGGGGGAACACTGAAGCTTTCTTT. The chain employs TRBV30 and TRBJ1-1; unclear D gene. Germline CDR1 GTSNPN, CDR2 SVGIG (reference sequence). The CDR3 is 13 amino acids. V was clipped by 0 bases and J by 1 base, with 6 bases between them.

The chain employs TRBV2 and TRBJ1-1; D is unclear. The CDR3 totals 18 residues. CDR1 is SNHLY and CDR2 is FYNNEI in the germline V gene. Trimming cost V 5 bases and J 0 bases, with 22 bases left between them. This CDR3 is CASSPPRRTDRLNTEAFF. CDR3 DNA sequence: TGTGCCAGCAGTCCTCCCAGAAGGACTGACCGTTTGAACACTGAAGCTTTCTTT. Complete variable domain (other parts from reference TRBV2 and TRBJ1-1): EPEVTQTPSHQVTQMGQEVILRCVPISNHLYFYWYRQILGQKVEFLVSFYNNEISEKSEIFDDQFSVERPDGSNFTLKIRSTKLEDSAMYFCASSPPRRTDRLNTEAFFGQGTRLTVV.

The chain combines TRBV18 with TRBJ1-1; 9 bases are shared with TRBD1. Per the germline V gene, CDR1 is KGHSH and CDR2 is LQKENI. Trimming cost V 3 bases and J 4 bases; bases outside gene matches: 9. The CDR3 is made up of 16 amino acids. CDR3 sequence: CASSPADRGVGTEAFF. CDR3 sequence (DNA): TGTGCCAGCTCACCCGCGGACAGGGGCGTAGGCACTGAAGCTTTCTTT.

The chain has TRBV5-4 and TRBJ2-2, with D possibly matching TRBD1 (6 bases). Trimming pared 7 bases from V and 0 bases from J, leaving 10 bases between. The length of the CDR3 is 14 residues. Germline V lookup: CDR1 SGHNT, CDR2 YYREEE (reference sequence). CDR3 sequence (DNA): TGTGCCAGCTTCAGGACAGCGAACACCGGGGAGCTGTTTTTT. Its translation is CASFRTANTGELFF.

The V gene is TRBV10-1, the J gene TRBJ1-3; D gene uncertain. CDR1 and CDR2 from the germline V gene are WNHNN and SYGVQD (reference sequence). V was pared by 3 bases and J by 0 bases, with 12 bases between. CDR3 size: 16 residues. The DNA of the CDR3 is TGCGCCAGCAGTGACCCTAGAGGATTCTCTGGAAACACCATATATTTT. Translating gives CASSDPRGFSGNTIYF.

The chain combines TRBV5-6 with TRBJ1-1; D unclear. V was pared by 2 bases and J by 3 bases, with 2 bases between. CDR1 SGHDT and CDR2 YYEEEE come from the germline V gene. The CDR3 is 11 amino acids. The CDR3 loop reads CASSFHTEAFF. The CDR3 DNA is TGTGCCAGCAGCTTCCACACTGAAGCTTTCTTT.